Listed here is a single T cell receptor (beta chain). What it binds is not known. PCR amplification relied on 60 Vbeta primers (plus 13 Jbeta primers). TCRdb keeps only in-frame clones here, not all; method: immunoSEQ multiplex PCR. Among around 150,000 clones listed, 75% were seen once. These data are taken from a study of cytomegalovirus exposure and HLA in healthy donors. Study-wide context: Around 77 million unique TCRs from HLA-typed donors made up an early data release.

The V and J ends lost 1 base and 6 bases respectively, with 12 bases between them. From germline, CDR1 is LNHNV and CDR2 YYDKDF (reference sequence). This CDR3 contains 14 residues. Study results and limitations: The Asian-associated ancestry cluster reportedly had fewer N-insertions than the 666-donor mean in a later analysis. Some V segments could not be told apart, so they were left out, TRBV6-2 and TRBV6-3 among them.

J is TRBJ1-2 and V is TRBV15; a weak D match, TRBD1 (6 bases). The material sequenced was PBMCs. This clonotype was obtained from a man in his late teens or twenties in good health and CMV-seronegative. Here the CDR3 reads CATSRGQEGDGYTF. The CDR3 DNA reads as TGTGCCACCAGCAGAGGACAGGAAGGAGATGGCTACACCTTC. The whole variable domain, remainder taken from reference TRBV15 and TRBJ1-2, is DAMVIQNPRYQVTQFGKPVTLSCSQTLNHNVMYWYQQKSSQAPKLLFHYYDKDFNNEADTPDNFQSRRPNTSFCFLDIRSPGLGDTAMYLCATSRGQEGDGYTFGSGTRLTVV.